Listed here are 14 T cell receptor beta chains from one sample, sequenced in a study of T cell changes during pregnancy in multiple sclerosis (dated by TCRdb to about 2019). Receptor amplification or capture employed the immunoSEQ multiplex PCR assay. Not all clones reach the TCRdb copy of this immuneACCESS table, which keeps in-frame sequences only. Checked studies attribute under half of the gap to unresolved V genes and leave the rest unexplained. Here the sample has around 40,000 clones; roughly nine tenths occur a single time. The ten top clones hold roughly 1.2% of the sample. Sequenced material: CD4+ T cells from peripheral blood mononuclear cells, taken in the first trimester of pregnancy. These receptors all stem from a female donor with multiple sclerosis, enrolled in a pregnancy study.

This rearrangement joins TRBV5-1 to TRBJ2-3, with D tentatively TRBD1 (5 bases). Trimming pared 4 bases from V and 1 base from J, leaving 16 bases between. Germline assignment: CDR1 SGHRS and CDR2 YFSETQ. The CDR3 has 16 amino acids. The CDR3 region is CASSQDNSRGTDTQYF. CDR3 bases: TGCGCCAGCAGCCAGGACAACTCCAGGGGCACAGATACGCAGTATTTT.

This clone was counted once. The V call is TRBV28, the J call TRBJ1-4; a possible D gene is TRBD1 (5 bases). Germline CDR1 MDHEN, CDR2 SYDVKM. Trimming took 6 bases from V and 0 from J, leaving 8 bases between them. The CDR3 contains 14 residues. The CDR3 loop reads CASSQGSTNEKLFF. The CDR3 DNA is TGTGCCAGCAGCCAGGGATCAACTAATGAAAAACTGTTTTTT.

This chain uses TRBV7-3 with TRBJ2-1; 8 nucleotides line up with TRBD2. Germline V CDR1 and CDR2: SGHTA, FQGTGA. The CDR3 has 16 residues. V lost 4 bases to trimming and J lost 4 bases; unmatched junction nucleotides: 9. This CDR3 reads CASSSVAGPFYNEQFF. The CDR3 bases are TGTGCCAGCAGCTCCGTAGCGGGACCCTTTTACAATGAGCAGTTCTTC.

The genes are TRBV18 and TRBJ2-3; possible D gene TRBD2, 5 bases. Between the trimmed V and J ends, which lost 2 bases and 4 bases, there was a span of 13 bases. The CDR3 spans 15 residues. CDR1 and CDR2 from the germline V gene are KGHSH and LQKENI. CDR3 coding DNA: TGTGCCAGCTCACCAGGTCCGGACTTTGCAGATACGCAGTATTTT. Amino acids: CASSPGPDFADTQYF.

This chain joins TRBV18 and TRBJ2-7, with D possibly TRBD1 on 5 matching bases. Trimming pared 2 bases from V and 2 bases from J, leaving 10 bases between. Germline values: CDR1 KGHSH, CDR2 LQKENI. The length of the CDR3 is 14 residues. Here the CDR3 DNA reads TGTGCCAGCTCACCATCGACAGTGGCCTACGAGCAGTACTTC. It translates to CASSPSTVAYEQYF.

This clone showed up just once. This chain uses TRBV19 with TRBJ1-1; no definite D call. Germline V gene lookup returns CDR1 LNHDA and CDR2 SQIVND (reference sequence). Deletions cut 7 bases from V and 10 bases from J, with 16 bases between. The CDR3 spans 12 residues. In nucleotides, the CDR3 is TGTGCCAGTACCCCCATGGAGGGAGCAGCTTTCTTT. It specifies CASTPMEGAAFF. Full variable domain (rest looked up from reference TRBV19 and TRBJ1-1): DGGITQSPKYLFRKEGQNVTLSCEQNLNHDAMYWYRQDPGQGLRLIYYSQIVNDFQKGDIAEGYSVSREKKESFPLTVTSAQKNPTAFYLCASTPMEGAAFFGQGTRLTVV.

This clone came up once. The gene calls are TRBV30 and TRBJ2-5; perhaps TRBD2 as D (5 bases). CDR3 size: 13 residues. Germline loops: CDR1 GTSNPN, CDR2 SVGIG (reference sequence). Trimming took off 1 base at V and 7 bases at J, with 13 bases between the two ends. This chain's CDR3 is CAWSAMEDGTQYF. The CDR3 bases are TGTGCCTGGAGTGCGATGGAGGATGGGACCCAGTACTTC.

The chain employs TRBV9 and TRBJ2-4; TRBD1 matches 7 bases. CDR1 is SGDLS, CDR2 YYNGEE, per germline. The CDR3 is 16 amino acids. V shed 3 bases and J 6 bases; nucleotides not matched to a gene: 12. DNA for the CDR3: TGTGCCAGCAGCGCTACCTCCGGGACAGTGCCAAACATTCAGTACTTC. Amino acids: CASSATSGTVPNIQYF. Full variable domain (remainder filled in from reference TRBV9 and TRBJ2-4): DSGVTQTPKHLITATGQRVTLRCSPRSGDLSVYWYQQSLDQGLQFLIQYYNGEERAKGNILERFSAQQFPDLHSELNLSSLELGDSALYFCASSATSGTVPNIQYFGAGTRLSVL.

The rearrangement links TRBV5-1 to TRBJ2-1; no clear D gene. The CDR3 is 14 amino acids. V shed 5 bases and J shed 3 bases, with 12 bases lying between them. Germline values: CDR1 SGHRS, CDR2 YFSETQ. The CDR3 loop reads CASRPTTDYNEQFF. The CDR3 bases are TGCGCCAGCAGACCAACGACTGACTACAATGAGCAGTTCTTC.

The genes are TRBV7-2 and TRBJ1-1; 11 bases are shared with TRBD1. Germline values: CDR1 SGHTA, CDR2 FQGNSA. Trimming took 5 bases from V and 6 from J; bases not matched to a gene: 17. The CDR3 loop spans 18 amino acids. CDR3 sequence (DNA): TGTGCCAGCAGCCCCGAATTCGAAAGGACAGGGGGCAGGGCTGAAGCTTTCTTT. It is translated as CASSPEFERTGGRAEAFF.

The chain employs TRBV5-6 and TRBJ1-2; no firm D call. Germline-derived CDR1 and CDR2 are SGHDT and YYEEEE. The CDR3 extends over 14 amino acids. Trimming pared 0 bases from V and 8 bases from J, leaving 14 bases between. The CDR3: CASSLEMGGRGYTF. The CDR3, as DNA: TGTGCCAGCAGCTTGGAGATGGGAGGGAGAGGCTACACCTTC. The complete variable domain, with remaining parts taken from reference TRBV5-6 and TRBJ1-2, reads DAGVTQSPTHLIKTRGQQVTLRCSPKSGHDTVSWYQQALGQGPQFIFQYYEEEERQRGNFPDRFSGHQFPNYSSELNVNALLLGDSALYLCASSLEMGGRGYTFGSGTRLTVV.

V gene TRBV14 combines with J gene TRBJ1-3, with D unclear. V gave up 3 bases and J gave up 4 bases, with 19 bases separating them. The CDR3 covers 17 residues. Germline CDR1 SGHDN, CDR2 FVKESK. DNA for the CDR3: TGTGCCAGCAGCCACGTCTGGCGCTCTCGGAGAGGAAACACCATATATTTT. It codes for CASSHVWRSRRGNTIYF.

The V call is TRBV5-6, the J call TRBJ1-5, with no clear D. The CDR3 loop spans 15 amino acids. From germline, CDR1 is SGHDT and CDR2 YYEEEE. V lost 3 bases and J lost 4, with 14 bases in between. CDR3 sequence (DNA): TGTGCCAGCAGCTCTGGCGGCGGGCGGAATCAGCCCCAGCATTTT. Protein: CASSSGGGRNQPQHF.

The rearrangement uses TRBV15 and TRBJ1-2, with 8 bases matching TRBD1. The ends lost 2 bases at V and 4 bases at J; junction bases unmatched: 3. The CDR3 extends over 14 amino acids. Germline V CDR1 and CDR2: LNHNV, YYDKDF (reference sequence). The CDR3 protein is CATSRRQGIYGYTF. Here the CDR3 DNA reads TGTGCCACCAGCAGACGACAGGGGATCTATGGCTACACCTTC.